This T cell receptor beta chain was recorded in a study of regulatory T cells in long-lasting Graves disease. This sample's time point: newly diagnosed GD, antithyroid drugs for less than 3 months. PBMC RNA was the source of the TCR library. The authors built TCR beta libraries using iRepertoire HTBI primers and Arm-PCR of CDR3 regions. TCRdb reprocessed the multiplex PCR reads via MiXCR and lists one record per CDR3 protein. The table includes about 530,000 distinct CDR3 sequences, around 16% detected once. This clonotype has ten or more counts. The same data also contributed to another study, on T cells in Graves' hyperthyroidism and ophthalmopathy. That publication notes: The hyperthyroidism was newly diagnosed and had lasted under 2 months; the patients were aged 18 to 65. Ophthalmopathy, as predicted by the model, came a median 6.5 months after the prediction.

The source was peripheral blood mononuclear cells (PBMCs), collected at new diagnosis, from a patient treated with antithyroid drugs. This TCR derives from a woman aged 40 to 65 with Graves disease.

CDR3 sequence reads: CAWQGAGEKLFF. The CDR3 bases are TGTGCCTGGCAGGGGGCGGGTGAAAAACTGTTTTTT. The chain employs TRBV30 and TRBJ1-4; 8 bases are a match to TRBD1. V shed 5 bases, J shed 7 bases, and the junction held 3 bases outside the gene matches. This CDR3 has 12 amino acids. Germline-derived CDR1 and CDR2 are GTSNPN and SVGIG (reference sequence).